The rows below give T cell receptor beta chains drawn from one sample of a study of T cell repertoires in cytomegalovirus infection. A single record per CDR3 protein comes from TCRdb applying MiXCR to the reads. The sample gives fewer than 200,000 distinct CDR3 sequences, under 15% of which show up once; more than 20% is in the top ten. The source material was PBMCs. The receptor set was obtained from a human donor in good health (CMV status not recorded). Some clones in this sample may be carry-over from other donors' samples. Each CDR3 is given with its conserved first and last residue. The D gene is left open where the match is weak. Clone size, where shown, is once, few, many, or a class for clones that have expanded.

j_call | clone_size | v_call | d_call | cdr3_length | cdr3_nt | cdr3_aa
TRBJ1-4 | few | TRBV10-3 | TRBD1 | 14 | TGTGCCATCAGTGAAGGGACAGGAAATGAAAAACTGTTTTTT | CAISEGTGNEKLFF
TRBJ1-6 | . | TRBV7-9 | TRBD1 | 17 | TGTGCCAGCAGCTCGGGGGGACCGGGACAGCAAAATTCACCCCTCCACTTT | CASSSGGPGQQNSPLHF
TRBJ2-1 | . | TRBV7-9 | TRBD2 | 19 | TGTGCCAGCAGCTTAGGACAGAGACTAGCGGGAACTAAGGGCAATGAGCAGTTCTTC | CASSLGQRLAGTKGNEQFF
TRBJ2-1 | few | TRBV28 | . | 14 | TGTGCCAGCAGCCTCTGGACAGCCTACAATGAGCAGTTCTTC | CASSLWTAYNEQFF
TRBJ1-4 | . | TRBV6-5 | . | 13 | TGTGCCAGCAGCTTGAGGTCTAATGAAAAACTGTTTTTT | CASSLRSNEKLFF
TRBJ2-7 | many | TRBV12-3/TRBV12-4 | . | 13 | TGTGCCAGCAGGGGCAGGAACTCCTACGAGCAGTACTTC | CASRGRNSYEQYF
TRBJ2-5 | many | TRBV4-3 | TRBD1 | 16 | TGCGCCAGCAGCCATTCCGGGACAGGGGGCAGAGAGACCCAGTACTTC | CASSHSGTGGRETQYF
TRBJ2-1 | many | TRBV12-3/TRBV12-4 | TRBD2 | 16 | TGTGCCAGCAGTCCCCGGGTTAGCGGGGCCTACAATGAGCAGTTCTTC | CASSPRVSGAYNEQFF
TRBJ1-2 | few | TRBV2 | TRBD1 | 13 | TGTGCCAGCAGTGAGGGGACAGAATATGGCTACACCTTC | CASSEGTEYGYTF
TRBJ1-2 | . | TRBV7-9 | TRBD1 | 16 | TGTGCCAGCAGCTTGAAGGACAGGGGGGCCAACTATGGCTACACCTTC | CASSLKDRGANYGYTF
TRBJ1-2 | few | TRBV5-5 | . | 15 | TGTGCCAGCACCCAAGGAGAGGGAACCCTTTATGGCTACACCTTC | CASTQGEGTLYGYTF
TRBJ2-7 | . | TRBV14 | TRBD1 | 16 | TGTGCCAGCAGCCGTCAGGCAGGGGGAAGGTGGGACGAGCAGTACTTC | CASSRQAGGRWDEQYF
TRBJ1-6 | . | TRBV19 | TRBD1 | 15 | TGTGCCAGTAGTGAGAGGACAGGCGCGAATTCACCCCTCCACTTT | CASSERTGANSPLHF
TRBJ1-6 | . | TRBV11-2 | . | 17 | TGTGCCAGCAGCTTAGGTAATCCAGGGATGGAAAATTCACCCCTCCACTTT | CASSLGNPGMENSPLHF
TRBJ1-5 | many | TRBV28 | TRBD1 | 16 | TGTGCCAGCAGTTTATCGTCAGGGGGCGGGAATCAGCCCCAGCATTTT | CASSLSSGGGNQPQHF
TRBJ2-3 | . | TRBV29-1 | . | 15 | TGCAGCGCCGTGAATGGACACTTTATCACAGATACGCAGTATTTT | CSAVNGHFITDTQYF
TRBJ2-1 | few | TRBV9 | . | 13 | TGTGCCAGCAGCAGGACAGACTACAATGAGCAGTTCTTC | CASSRTDYNEQFF
TRBJ1-4 | many | TRBV28 | . | 15 | TGTGCCAGCAGTTCGGTCCAAGTTCCGCTCGGGGTTCTGTTTTTT | CASSSVQVPLGVLFF
TRBJ2-7 | . | TRBV2 | . | 15 | TGTGCCAGCAGTGCGGCGGATGAGTGGACCTACGAGCAGTACTTC | CASSAADEWTYEQYF
TRBJ1-5 | few | TRBV28 | TRBD1 | 14 | TGTGCCAGCAGTCCGGGACAGTTGAATCAGCCCCAGCATTTT | CASSPGQLNQPQHF
TRBJ1-3 | many | TRBV7-2 | . | 13 | TGTGCCAGCAGCCCTCTCTCTGGAAACACCATATATTTT | CASSPLSGNTIYF
TRBJ1-4 | . | TRBV20-1 | TRBD1 | 15 | TGCAGTGCTAGAGACAAAGGACAGGGAGGCGAAAAACTGTTTTTT | CSARDKGQGGEKLFF
TRBJ1-2 | few | TRBV12-3/TRBV12-4 | . | 14 | TGTGCCAGCAGGTCCACCGGGGCAGGGAGTGGCTACACCTTC | CASRSTGAGSGYTF
TRBJ2-1 | . | TRBV20-1 | TRBD2 | 17 | TGCAGTGCAAGGCCTAGCGGGGGGGCGGTCAGGGAGAATGAGCAGTTCTTC | CSARPSGGAVRENEQFF
TRBJ1-2 | . | TRBV28 | . | 12 | TGTGCCGGCCAGACGGGGAACTATGGCTACACCTTC | CAGQTGNYGYTF
TRBJ2-3 | many | TRBV19 | TRBD1 | 16 | TGTGCCAGTAGTATAAAGGGGACAGCCCGCACAGATACGCAGTATTTT | CASSIKGTARTDTQYF
TRBJ1-2 | many | TRBV7-2 | . | 14 | TGTGCCAGCAGCCTCTCGGGGCAGGTTCGCGGCTACACCTTC | CASSLSGQVRGYTF
TRBJ2-2 | many | TRBV7-6 | TRBD1 | 17 | TGTGCCAGCAGCCGCAGGGGGATCACGTCGAACACCGGGGAGCTGTTTTTT | CASSRRGITSNTGELFF
TRBJ2-3 | . | TRBV5-1 | . | 18 | TGCGCCAGCAGTCAGCGGCCGGAGCGGAGGGGCGGGTATGATACGCAGTATTTT | CASSQRPERRGGYDTQYF
TRBJ2-1 | many | TRBV5-6 | . | 15 | TGTGCCAGCAGCTTGCGGGGGACTTCTATTAATGAGCAGTTCTTC | CASSLRGTSINEQFF
TRBJ1-2 | many | TRBV6-6 | TRBD1 | 13 | TGTGCCAGCGGCTTGACAGGGGGGTATGGCTACACCTTC | CASGLTGGYGYTF
TRBJ1-1 | many | TRBV5-4 | . | 13 | TGTGCCAGCAGCAAGGACAAGAACACTGAAGCTTTCTTT | CASSKDKNTEAFF
TRBJ2-1 | . | TRBV6-2/TRBV6-3 | TRBD2 | 15 | TGTGCCAGCAGTTGGACTAGCGGAACCTACAATGAGCAGTTCTTC | CASSWTSGTYNEQFF
TRBJ1-2 | few | TRBV7-9 | . | 12 | TGTGCCAGCAGCTCTGAGGGGTATGGCTACACCTTC | CASSSEGYGYTF
TRBJ2-7 | few | TRBV20-1 | TRBD1 | 13 | TGCAGTGCCTCGGGACAGACACTAGACGAGCAGTACTTC | CSASGQTLDEQYF
TRBJ2-7 | many | TRBV7-3 | . | 15 | TGTGCCAGCAGCCCCCAAGGGGGCAGGGAGGACGAGCAGTACTTC | CASSPQGGREDEQYF
TRBJ1-5 | many | TRBV10-2 | . | 13 | TGCGCCAGCACCCTTGGGAGCAATCAGCCCCAGCATTTT | CASTLGSNQPQHF
TRBJ1-6 | . | TRBV6-6 | TRBD1 | 17 | TGTGCCAGCAGTCCACGGACAGGGGACTCCTATAATTCACCCCTCCACTTT | CASSPRTGDSYNSPLHF
TRBJ1-2 | . | TRBV29-1 | . | 12 | TGCAGCGTTGAAGCTGGGGGGGGGGGCCACACCTTC | CSVEAGGGGHTF
TRBJ2-6 | few | TRBV7-9 | TRBD1 | 17 | TGTGCCAGCAGCTTAACGACAGGGATCTCTGGGGCCAACGTCCTGACTTTC | CASSLTTGISGANVLTF
TRBJ2-1 | many | TRBV28 | TRBD1 | 16 | TGTGCCAGCGGCCCTGGCGGGACAGGCGCCTACAATGAGCAGTTCTTC | CASGPGGTGAYNEQFF
TRBJ1-3 | . | TRBV5-8 | . | 14 | TGTGCCAGCAGAAGGGGGTCGGCTGGAAACACCATATATTTT | CASRRGSAGNTIYF
TRBJ2-2 | many | TRBV7-2 | . | 17 | TGTGCCAGCAGCCTCCGCTCAGGACAGAAATATGGCGGGGAGCTGTTTTTT | CASSLRSGQKYGGELFF
TRBJ1-2 | few | TRBV28 | TRBD1 | 19 | TGTGCCAGCAGTTCACGAAGCCTCTCGCGACAGGGATCTCACTATGGCTACACCTTC | CASSSRSLSRQGSHYGYTF
TRBJ1-3 | many | TRBV6-1 | . | 15 | TGTGCCAGCAGCCGACAGGTCACCTCTGGAAACACCATATATTTT | CASSRQVTSGNTIYF
TRBJ2-2 | . | TRBV7-3 | . | 15 | TGTGCCAGCAGCCCCCAATTGGACTCGCCCGGGGAGCTGTTTTTT | CASSPQLDSPGELFF
TRBJ1-2 | few | TRBV18 | . | 16 | TGTGCCAGCTCACCACCCTCTTCTGGACGGCTATATGGCTACACCTTC | CASSPPSSGRLYGYTF